This TCR beta chain derives from a study of vaccination effects on CD4 cells after COVID-19 (dated by TCRdb to between 2020 and 2023). Concerning the study at large: Participants received two doses of either the BNT162b2 or the mRNA-1273 mRNA SARS-CoV-2 vaccine. In both COVID-19 convalescent patients and infection-naive vaccine recipients, the study compared SARS-CoV-2 spike-specific CD4+ TCR repertoires from before mRNA vaccination with those from after it. Altogether, around 9 COVID-19 convalescent patients and a few SARS-CoV-2-naive healthy vaccine recipients made up the full study. The Oncomine TCR Beta short-read assay on an Illumina iSeq 100 was used to sequence cultures from other donors in the study. What the authors observed across the whole study: The study was limited by a small number of convalescent patients and lacked early post-infection timepoints. Marked clonal contraction was observed in both infection-induced and vaccine-induced clones at late post-vaccination timepoints, consistent with waning T cell responses. In healthy vaccine recipients, vaccine-induced clones were almost all SARS-CoV-2 mono-reactive, with only 1 of 255 being cross-reactive with common cold coronaviruses.

Libraries were made using the immunoSEQ multiplex PCR assay. DNA from the cultured, isolated CD4+ T cells was subjected to TCR beta CDR3 sequencing. As for the original processing: Non-productive TCR sequences were discarded, and reads were trimmed to the CDR3 region, with only CDR3s of 7 or more amino acids retained. Antigen-specific clonotypes were identified with the MANAFEST web app by comparing expansion in peptide wells against reference cultures. Positive clones required FDR<0.05 expansion versus reference and all other wells, odds ratio above 5, and frequency above 0.1% in two replicate wells. Cross-reactive clonotypes were defined as significantly expanded in SARS-CoV-2 spike wells and in at least one common cold coronavirus spike condition. CDR3 similarity was assessed by Levenshtein distance using the stringdist R package, and unrooted trees were constructed with ape in R 3.6.1. Imported from immuneACCESS, the table was reduced by TCRdb to in-frame sequences with V and J called. These copies leave out some clones; in studies compared against another copy, an unresolved V gene accounts for under half, and the cause of the remainder is not known. For V, J and clone size, that table is used; D and trimming come from the DNA. The sample table lists approximately 82,000 clones, approximately 81% of them with a count of one. The leading ten clones occupy roughly 1.8% of the sample.

A note on this clone: No antigen is known for it. No much larger clone exists at a distance of one base, and base qualities are not known.

From cysteine to phenylalanine, the CDR3 is 13 amino acids long. CDR3 DNA only is kept here, 39 bases in frame from base 1. CDR1 and CDR2, per the germline V gene, are SGHTA and FQGTGA. V is shortened by 5 bases, J by 2 bases, and the region joining them spans 8 bases. To identify antigen-specific CD4+ T cell clonotypes by their expansion, the ViraFEST assay first stimulated PBMC with viral peptide pools and then applied TCR sequencing. After roughly 11 days of culture, CD4+ T cells were isolated with the EasySep CD4+ T cell isolation kit. The absence of prior SARS-CoV-2 infection in healthy vaccine recipients was confirmed by negative nucleocapsid antibodies before and after vaccination. Each well held some 1.9 million PBMC cultured in IMDM containing roughly 5% human AB serum, roughly 10 IU/ml IL-2 and gentamicin, along with around 9.1 ug/ml peptides. Half of the culture medium was replaced with fresh IL-2-containing medium on days 3 and 7. Unless noted otherwise, every peptide stimulation condition was cultured in triplicate wells. Using Ficoll-Paque Plus gradient centrifugation, PBMC were separated from whole blood and then either used fresh or cryopreserved at -140C. Overlapping peptide pools spanned the spike proteins of SARS-CoV-2 and the common cold coronaviruses HCoV-NL63, HCoV-OC43 and HCoV-229E. The QIAamp micro DNA kit was used to extract genomic DNA from the cultured CD4+ T cells.

The chain links TRBV7-3 with TRBJ2-3; the D gene cannot be named for sure. Specimen: CD4+ T cells from PBMCs cultured with HCoV-229E spike peptides, collected before COVID-19 vaccination. Explained via the paper, the cell subset or site label denotes: HCoV-229E spike overlapping peptide pool stimulation. The source of this sequence is a human donor who received a COVID-19 vaccine. The CDR3 is CASSVGFTDTQYF. The nucleotide sequence reads as follows: TGTGCCAGCAGCGTAGGATTCACAGATACGCAGTATTTT.